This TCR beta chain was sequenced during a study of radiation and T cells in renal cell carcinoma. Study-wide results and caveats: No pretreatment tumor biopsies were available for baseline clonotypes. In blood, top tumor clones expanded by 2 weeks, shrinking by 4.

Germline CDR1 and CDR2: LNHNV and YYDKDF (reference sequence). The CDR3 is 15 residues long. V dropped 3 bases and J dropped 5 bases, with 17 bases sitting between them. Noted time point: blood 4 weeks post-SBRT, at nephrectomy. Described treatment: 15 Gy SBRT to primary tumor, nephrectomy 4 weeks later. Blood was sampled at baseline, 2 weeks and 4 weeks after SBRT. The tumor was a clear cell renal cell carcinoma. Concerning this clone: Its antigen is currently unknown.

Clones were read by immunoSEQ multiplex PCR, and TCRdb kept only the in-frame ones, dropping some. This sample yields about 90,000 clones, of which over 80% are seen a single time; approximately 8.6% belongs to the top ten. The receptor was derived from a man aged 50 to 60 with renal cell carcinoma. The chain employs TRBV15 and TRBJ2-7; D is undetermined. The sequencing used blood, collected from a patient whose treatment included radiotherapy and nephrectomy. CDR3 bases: TGTGCCACCAGCAGTCGACACCGGGTGATGGACGAGCAGTACTTC. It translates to CATSSRHRVMDEQYF.